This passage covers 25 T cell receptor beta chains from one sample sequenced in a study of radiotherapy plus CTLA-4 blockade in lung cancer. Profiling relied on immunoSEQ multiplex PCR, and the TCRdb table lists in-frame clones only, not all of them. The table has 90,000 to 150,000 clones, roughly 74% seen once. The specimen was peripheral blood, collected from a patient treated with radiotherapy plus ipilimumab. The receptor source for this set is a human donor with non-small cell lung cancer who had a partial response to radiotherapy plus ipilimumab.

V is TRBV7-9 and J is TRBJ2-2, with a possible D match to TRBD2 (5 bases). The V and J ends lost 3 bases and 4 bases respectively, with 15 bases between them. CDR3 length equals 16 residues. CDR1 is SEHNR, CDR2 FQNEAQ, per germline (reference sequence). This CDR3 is CASSLSPARGTGELFF. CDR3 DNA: TGTGCCAGCAGCTTGTCGCCAGCTCGGGGCACCGGGGAGCTGTTTTTT.

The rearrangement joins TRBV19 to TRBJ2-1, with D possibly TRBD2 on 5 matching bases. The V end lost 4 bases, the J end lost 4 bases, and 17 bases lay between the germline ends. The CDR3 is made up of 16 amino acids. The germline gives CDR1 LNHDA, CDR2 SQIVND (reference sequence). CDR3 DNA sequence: TGTGCCAGTAGTACGAACAGCAGGACTTTGTACAATGAGCAGTTCTTC. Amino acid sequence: CASSTNSRTLYNEQFF.

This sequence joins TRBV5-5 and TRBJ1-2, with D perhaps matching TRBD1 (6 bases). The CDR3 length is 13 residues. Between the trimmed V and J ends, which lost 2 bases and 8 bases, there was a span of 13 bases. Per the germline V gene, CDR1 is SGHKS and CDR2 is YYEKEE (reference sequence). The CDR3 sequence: CASSFGGLGGYTF. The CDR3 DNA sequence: TGTGCCAGCAGCTTCGGGGGGCTAGGAGGCTACACCTTC.

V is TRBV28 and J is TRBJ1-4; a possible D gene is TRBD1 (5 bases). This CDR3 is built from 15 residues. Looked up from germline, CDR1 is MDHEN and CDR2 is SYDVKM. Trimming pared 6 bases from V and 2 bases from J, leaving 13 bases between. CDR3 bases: TGTGCCAGCAGCTTCTCAGGGTACACTAATGAAAAACTGTTTTTT. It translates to CASSFSGYTNEKLFF. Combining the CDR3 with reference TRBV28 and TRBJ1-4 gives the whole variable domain DVKVTQSSRYLVKRTGEKVFLECVQDMDHENMFWYRQDPGLGLRLIYFSYDVKMKEKGDIPEGYSVSREKKERFSLILESASTNQTSMYLCASSFSGYTNEKLFFGSGTQLSVL.

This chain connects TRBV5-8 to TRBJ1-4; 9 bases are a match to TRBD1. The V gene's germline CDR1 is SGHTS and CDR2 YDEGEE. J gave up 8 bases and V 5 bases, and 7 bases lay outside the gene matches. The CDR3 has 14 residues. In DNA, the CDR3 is TGTGCCAGCAGTGGGGGACAGGGCGGCGAAAAACTGTTTTTT. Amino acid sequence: CASSGGQGGEKLFF.

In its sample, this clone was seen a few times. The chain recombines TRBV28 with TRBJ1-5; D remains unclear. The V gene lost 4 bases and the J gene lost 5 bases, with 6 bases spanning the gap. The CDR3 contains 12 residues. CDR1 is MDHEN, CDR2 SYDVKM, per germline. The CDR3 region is CASSSRDQPQHF. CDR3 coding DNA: TGTGCCAGCAGTTCGCGGGATCAGCCCCAGCATTTT.

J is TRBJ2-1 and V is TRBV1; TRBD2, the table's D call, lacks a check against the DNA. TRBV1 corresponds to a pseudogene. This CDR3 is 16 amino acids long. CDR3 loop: CTSSPRGRPSYNEQFF. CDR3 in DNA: TGCACCAGCAGCCCCCGCGGGCGGCCCTCCTACAATGAGCAGTTCTTC.

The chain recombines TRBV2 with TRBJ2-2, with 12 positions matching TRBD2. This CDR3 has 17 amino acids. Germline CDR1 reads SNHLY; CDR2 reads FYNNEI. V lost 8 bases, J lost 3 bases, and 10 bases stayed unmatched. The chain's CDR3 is CASRPLAGGRYTGELFF. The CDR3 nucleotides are TGTGCCAGCCGCCCCCTAGCGGGAGGGAGATACACCGGGGAGCTGTTTTTT.

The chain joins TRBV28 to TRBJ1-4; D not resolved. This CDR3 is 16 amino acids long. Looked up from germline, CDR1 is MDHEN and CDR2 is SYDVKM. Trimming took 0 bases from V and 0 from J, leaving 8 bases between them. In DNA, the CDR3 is TGTGCCAGCAGTTTATGGACACAAGCAACTAATGAAAAACTGTTTTTT. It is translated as CASSLWTQATNEKLFF. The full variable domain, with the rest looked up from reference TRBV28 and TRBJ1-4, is DVKVTQSSRYLVKRTGEKVFLECVQDMDHENMFWYRQDPGLGLRLIYFSYDVKMKEKGDIPEGYSVSREKKERFSLILESASTNQTSMYLCASSLWTQATNEKLFFGSGTQLSVL.

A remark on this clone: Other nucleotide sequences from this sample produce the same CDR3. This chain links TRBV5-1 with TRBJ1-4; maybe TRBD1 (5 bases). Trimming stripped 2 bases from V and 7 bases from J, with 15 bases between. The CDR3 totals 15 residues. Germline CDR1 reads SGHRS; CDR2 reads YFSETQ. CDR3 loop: CASSLSGTGGEKLFF. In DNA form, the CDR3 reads TGCGCCAGCAGCTTATCCGGGACGGGGGGTGAAAAACTGTTTTTT.

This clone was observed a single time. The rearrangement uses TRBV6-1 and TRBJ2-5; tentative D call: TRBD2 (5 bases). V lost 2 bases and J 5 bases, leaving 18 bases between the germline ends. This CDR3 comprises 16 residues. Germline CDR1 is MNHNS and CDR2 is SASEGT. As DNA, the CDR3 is TGTGCCAGCAGTGAACTCCCCACCGGGGTGGGCGAGACCCAGTACTTC. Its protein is CASSELPTGVGETQYF.

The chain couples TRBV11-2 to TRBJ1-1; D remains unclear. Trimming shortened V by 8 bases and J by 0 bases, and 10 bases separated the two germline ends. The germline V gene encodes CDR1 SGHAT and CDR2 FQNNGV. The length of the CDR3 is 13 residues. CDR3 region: CASGPGLNTEAFF. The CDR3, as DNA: TGTGCCAGCGGCCCGGGTTTGAACACTGAAGCTTTCTTT. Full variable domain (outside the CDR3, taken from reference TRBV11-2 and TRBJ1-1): EAGVAQSPRYKIIEKRQSVAFWCNPISGHATLYWYQQILGQGPKLLIQFQNNGVVDDSQLPKDRFSAERLKGVDSTLKIQPAKLEDSAVYLCASGPGLNTEAFFGQGTRLTVV.

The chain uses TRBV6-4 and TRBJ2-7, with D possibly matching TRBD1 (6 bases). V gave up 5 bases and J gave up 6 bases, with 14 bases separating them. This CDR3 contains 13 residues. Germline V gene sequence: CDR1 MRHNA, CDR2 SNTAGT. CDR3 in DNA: TGTGCCAGCAGTTTCCGGGACATCAGCGAGCAGTACGTC. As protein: CASSFRDISEQYV.

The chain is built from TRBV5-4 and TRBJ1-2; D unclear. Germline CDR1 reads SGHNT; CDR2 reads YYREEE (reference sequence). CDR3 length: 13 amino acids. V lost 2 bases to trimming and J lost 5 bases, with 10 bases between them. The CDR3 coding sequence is TGTGCCAGCAGCTTATCACAGAAGTATGGCTACACCTTC. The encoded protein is CASSLSQKYGYTF. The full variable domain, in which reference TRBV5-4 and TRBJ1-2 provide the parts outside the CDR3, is ETGVTQSPTHLIKTRGQQVTLRCSSQSGHNTVSWYQQALGQGPQFIFQYYREEENGRGNFPPRFSGLQFPNYSSELNVNALELDDSALYLCASSLSQKYGYTFGSGTRLTVV.

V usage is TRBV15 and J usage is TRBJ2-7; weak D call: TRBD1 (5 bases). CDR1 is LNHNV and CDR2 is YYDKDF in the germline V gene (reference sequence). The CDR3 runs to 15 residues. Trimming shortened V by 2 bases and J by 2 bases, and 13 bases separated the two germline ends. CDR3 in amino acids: CATSRPPGAPYEQYV. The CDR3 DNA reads TGTGCCACCAGCAGACCCCCTGGGGCTCCCTACGAGCAGTACGTC.

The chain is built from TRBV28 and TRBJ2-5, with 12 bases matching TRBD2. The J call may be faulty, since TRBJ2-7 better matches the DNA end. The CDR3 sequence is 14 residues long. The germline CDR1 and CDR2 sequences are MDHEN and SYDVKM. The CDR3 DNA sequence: TGTGCCAGCGGCGGACTAGCGGGGAACTACGAGCAGTACTTC. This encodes CASGGLAGNYEQYF.

The CDR3 DNA follows: TGTGCCAGCAGCGCCGAGGCCTATGGCTACACCTTC. It codes for CASSAEAYGYTF. The V and J genes are TRBV6-6 and TRBJ1-2; D ambiguous. This CDR3 has 12 residues. Germline V gene lookup returns CDR1 MNHNY and CDR2 SVGAGI (reference sequence). Trimming removed 6 bases at V and 4 bases at J, with 9 bases between.

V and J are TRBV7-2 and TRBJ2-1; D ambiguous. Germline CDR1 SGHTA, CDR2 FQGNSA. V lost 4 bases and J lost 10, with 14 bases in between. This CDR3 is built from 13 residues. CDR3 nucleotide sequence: TGTGCCAGCAGCTCCCCCGGGTTTGGGGAGCAGTTCTTC. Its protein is CASSSPGFGEQFF.

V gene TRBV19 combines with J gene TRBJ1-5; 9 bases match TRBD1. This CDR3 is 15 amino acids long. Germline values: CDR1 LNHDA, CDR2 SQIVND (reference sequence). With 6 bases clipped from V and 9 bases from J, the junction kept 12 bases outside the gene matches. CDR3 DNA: TGTGCCAGTAGCCCCGGGACAGGGTTGGGGGTGCCCCAGCATTTT. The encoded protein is CASSPGTGLGVPQHF.

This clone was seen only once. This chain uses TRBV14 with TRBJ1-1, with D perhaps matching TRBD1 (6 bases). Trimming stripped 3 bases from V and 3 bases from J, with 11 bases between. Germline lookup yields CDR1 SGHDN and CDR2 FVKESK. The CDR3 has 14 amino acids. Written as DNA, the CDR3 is TGTGCCAGCAGCCAGCTACAGGGCTACACTGAAGCTTTCTTT. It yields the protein CASSQLQGYTEAFF. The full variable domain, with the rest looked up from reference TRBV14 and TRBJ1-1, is EAGVTQFPSHSVIEKGQTVTLRCDPISGHDNLYWYRRVMGKEIKFLLHFVKESKQDESGMPNNRFLAERTGGTYSTLKVQPAELEDSGVYFCASSQLQGYTEAFFGQGTRLTVV.

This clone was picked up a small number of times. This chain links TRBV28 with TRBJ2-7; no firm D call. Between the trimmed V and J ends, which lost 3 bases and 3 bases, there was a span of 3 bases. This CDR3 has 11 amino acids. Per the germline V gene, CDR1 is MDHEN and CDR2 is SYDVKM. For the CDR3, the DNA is TGTGCCAGCAGTTTGGGCTACGAGCAGTACGTC. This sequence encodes CASSLGYEQYV.

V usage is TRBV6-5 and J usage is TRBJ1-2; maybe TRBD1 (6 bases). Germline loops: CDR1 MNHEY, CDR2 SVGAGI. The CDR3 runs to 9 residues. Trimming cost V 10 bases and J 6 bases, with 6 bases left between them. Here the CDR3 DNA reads TGTGCCAAGGGGGATGGCTACACCTTC. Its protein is CAKGDGYTF.

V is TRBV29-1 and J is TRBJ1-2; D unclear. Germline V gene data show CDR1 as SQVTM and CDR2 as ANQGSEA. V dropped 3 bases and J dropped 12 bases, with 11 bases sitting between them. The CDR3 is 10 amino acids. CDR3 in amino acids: CSVERVINTF. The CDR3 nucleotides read TGCAGCGTTGAGAGGGTTATCAACACCTTC.

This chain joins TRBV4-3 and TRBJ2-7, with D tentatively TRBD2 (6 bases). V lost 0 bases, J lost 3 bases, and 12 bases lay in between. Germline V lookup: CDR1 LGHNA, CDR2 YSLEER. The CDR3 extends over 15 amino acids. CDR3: CASSQDILGGYEQYV. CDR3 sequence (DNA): TGCGCCAGCAGCCAAGATATCCTGGGAGGCTACGAGCAGTACGTC.

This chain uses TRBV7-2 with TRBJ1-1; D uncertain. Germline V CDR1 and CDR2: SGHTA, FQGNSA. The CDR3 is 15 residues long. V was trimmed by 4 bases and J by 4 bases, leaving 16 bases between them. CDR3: CASSYDWGAGTEAFF. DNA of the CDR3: TGTGCCAGCAGCTACGACTGGGGTGCGGGCACTGAAGCTTTCTTT.